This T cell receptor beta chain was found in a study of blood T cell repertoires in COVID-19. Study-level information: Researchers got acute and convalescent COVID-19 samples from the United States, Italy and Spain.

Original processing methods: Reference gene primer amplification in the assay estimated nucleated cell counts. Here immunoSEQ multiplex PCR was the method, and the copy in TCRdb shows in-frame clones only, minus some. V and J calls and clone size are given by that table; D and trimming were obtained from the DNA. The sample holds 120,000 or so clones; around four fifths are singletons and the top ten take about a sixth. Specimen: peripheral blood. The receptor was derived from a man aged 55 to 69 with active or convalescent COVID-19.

CDR3 loop: CASSQVLAGGPGELFF. CDR3 in DNA: TGCGCCAGCAGCCAAGTTCTAGCGGGAGGGCCCGGGGAGCTGTTTTTT. The rearrangement joins TRBV4-3 to TRBJ2-2, with 12 nucleotides matching TRBD2. From germline, CDR1 is LGHNA and CDR2 YSLEER. This CDR3 contains 16 residues. The J segment lost 6 bases and the V segment lost 1 base, leaving 3 bases of the junction unmatched.